What follows are 3 T cell receptor beta chains derived from one specimen sequenced in a study of OX40 agonist ivuxolimab in advanced cancers. Generated by immunoSEQ multiplex PCR, the TCRdb table keeps only in-frame clones and is missing some. The profile shows around 48,000 clones, more than 80% of them singletons. The specimen was CD4+ or CD8+ T cells sorted from blood, collected in a trial of the OX40 agonist ivuxolimab. The source is an adult with an advanced solid tumor such as melanoma, head and neck, liver or kidney cancer.

The chain has TRBV5-4 and TRBJ2-5; 10 bases are a match to TRBD2. Trimming cost V 7 bases and J 5 bases; bases outside gene matches: 11. CDR1 is SGHNT, CDR2 YYREEE, per germline (reference sequence). CDR3 length: 15 residues. Here the CDR3 DNA reads TGTGCCAGCTCCCGTAGCGGGGGGTCTGGGGAGACCCAGTACTTC. It codes for CASSRSGGSGETQYF.

The rearrangement uses TRBV5-6 and TRBJ1-3; no definite D call. Trimming took off 4 bases at V and 15 bases at J, with 20 bases between the two ends. CDR3 size: 13 residues. Germline V CDR1 and CDR2: SGHDT, YYEEEE. Here the CDR3 reads CASSKRVGNTQYF. The CDR3 region has the DNA TGTGCCAGCAGCAAACGGGTTGGAAACACCCAATATTTT. The whole variable domain, remainder taken from reference TRBV5-6 and TRBJ1-3, is DAGVTQSPTHLIKTRGQQVTLRCSPKSGHDTVSWYQQALGQGPQFIFQYYEEEERQRGNFPDRFSGHQFPNYSSELNVNALLLGDSALYLCASSKRVGNTQYFGEGSWLTVV.

The gene calls are TRBV7-2 and TRBJ1-2; TRBD1 matches 7 bases. J lost 6 bases, V lost 0 bases, and 7 bases had no gene match. The CDR3 runs 15 residues. Germline CDR1 SGHTA, CDR2 FQGNSA. The CDR3 bases are TGTGCCAGCAGCTTAGCCGGACAGGTCACGGATGGCTACACCTTC. Its translation is CASSLAGQVTDGYTF.